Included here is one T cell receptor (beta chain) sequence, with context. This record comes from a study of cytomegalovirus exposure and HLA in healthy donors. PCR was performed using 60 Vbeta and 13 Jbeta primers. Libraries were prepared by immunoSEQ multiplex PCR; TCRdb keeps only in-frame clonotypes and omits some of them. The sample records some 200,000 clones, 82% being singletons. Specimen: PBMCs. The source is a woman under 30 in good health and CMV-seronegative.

CDR3 in amino acids: CASSLMGGQETQYF. CDR3 sequence (DNA): TGTGCCAGCAGCTTGATGGGGGGCCAAGAGACCCAGTACTTC. V gene TRBV5-5 combines with J gene TRBJ2-5; possibly TRBD2 for D (6 bases). This CDR3 has 14 amino acids. V lost 1 base and J lost 1, with 8 bases in between. Per the germline V gene, CDR1 is SGHKS and CDR2 is YYEKEE (reference sequence).